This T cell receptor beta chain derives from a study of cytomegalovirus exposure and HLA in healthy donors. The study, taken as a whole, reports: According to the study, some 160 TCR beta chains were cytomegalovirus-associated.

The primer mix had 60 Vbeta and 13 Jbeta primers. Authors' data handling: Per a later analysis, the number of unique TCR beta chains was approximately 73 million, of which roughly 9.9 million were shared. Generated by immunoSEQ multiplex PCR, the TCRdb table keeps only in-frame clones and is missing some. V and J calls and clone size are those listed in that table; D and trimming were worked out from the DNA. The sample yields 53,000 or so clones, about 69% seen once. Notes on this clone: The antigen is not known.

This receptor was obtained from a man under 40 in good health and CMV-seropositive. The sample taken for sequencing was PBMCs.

The CDR3 protein is CSVGAWGSTDTQYF. In DNA form, the CDR3 reads TGCAGCGTGGGGGCCTGGGGGAGCACAGATACGCAGTATTTT. The chain is built from TRBV29-1 and TRBJ2-3; possible D gene TRBD1, 6 bases. Trimming pared 6 bases from V and 0 bases from J, leaving 13 bases between. Germline V gives CDR1 SQVTM, CDR2 ANQGSEA. The CDR3 spans 14 residues.